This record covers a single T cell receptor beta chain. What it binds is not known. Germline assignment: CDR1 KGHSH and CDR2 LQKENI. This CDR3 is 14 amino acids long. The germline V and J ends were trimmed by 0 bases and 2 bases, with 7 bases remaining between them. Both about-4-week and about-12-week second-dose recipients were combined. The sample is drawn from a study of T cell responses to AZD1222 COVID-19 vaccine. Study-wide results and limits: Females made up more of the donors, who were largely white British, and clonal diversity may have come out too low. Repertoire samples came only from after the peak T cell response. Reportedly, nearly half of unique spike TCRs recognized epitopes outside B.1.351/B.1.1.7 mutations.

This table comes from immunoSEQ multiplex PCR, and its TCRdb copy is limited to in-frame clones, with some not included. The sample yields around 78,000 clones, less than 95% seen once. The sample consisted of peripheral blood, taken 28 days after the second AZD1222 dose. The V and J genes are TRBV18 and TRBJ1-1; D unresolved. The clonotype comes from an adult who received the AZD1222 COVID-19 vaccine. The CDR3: CASSPPTLNTEAFF. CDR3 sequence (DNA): TGTGCCAGCTCACCACCGACCCTAAACACTGAAGCTTTCTTT.